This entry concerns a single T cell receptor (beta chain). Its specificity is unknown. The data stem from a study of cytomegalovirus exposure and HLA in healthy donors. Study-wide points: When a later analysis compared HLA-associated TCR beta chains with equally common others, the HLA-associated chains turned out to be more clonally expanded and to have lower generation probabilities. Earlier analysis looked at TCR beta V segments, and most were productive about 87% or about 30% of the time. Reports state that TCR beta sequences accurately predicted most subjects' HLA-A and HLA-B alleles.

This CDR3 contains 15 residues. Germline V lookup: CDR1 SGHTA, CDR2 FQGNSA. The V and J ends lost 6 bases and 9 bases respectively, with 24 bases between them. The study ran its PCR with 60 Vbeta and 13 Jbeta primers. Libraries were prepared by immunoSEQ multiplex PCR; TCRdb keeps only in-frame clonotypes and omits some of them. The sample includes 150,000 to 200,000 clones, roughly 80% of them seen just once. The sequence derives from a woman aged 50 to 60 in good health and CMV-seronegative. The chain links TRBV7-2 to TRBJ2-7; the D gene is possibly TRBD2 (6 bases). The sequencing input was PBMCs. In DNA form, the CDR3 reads TGTGCCAGCAGTTTTCTAGCGAATTACGAGATGGCGCAGTACTTC. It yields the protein CASSFLANYEMAQYF.